Below are 20 T cell receptor beta chains sequenced from a single sample in a study of chemoradiotherapy in HPV16-positive cancers. Profiling relied on immunoSEQ multiplex PCR, and the TCRdb table lists in-frame clones only, not all of them. The sample has about 300 clones, 70% to 90% seen once. Sequencing used tumor tissue, obtained from a patient who underwent chemoradiotherapy. The receptors were gathered from a human donor with HPV-associated anogenital cancer.

This sequence joins TRBV18 and TRBJ2-7, with D unresolved. V was pared by 2 bases and J by 7 bases, with 12 bases between. Germline lookup yields CDR1 KGHSH and CDR2 LQKENI. CDR3 length: 13 residues. CDR3 nucleotide sequence: TGTGCCAGCTCACCAGTGGCATCCGGTGAGCAGTACTTC. It is translated as CASSPVASGEQYF.

This clone appeared once. The chain is built from TRBV10-1 and TRBJ1-4; D call uncertain. The ends were cut back, 0 bases at V and 6 bases at J, with 11 bases in the middle. Looked up from germline, CDR1 is WNHNN and CDR2 is SYGVQD (reference sequence). CDR3 length: 15 residues. The CDR3 region is CASSESRPRDEKLFF. The CDR3, as DNA: TGCGCCAGCAGTGAGTCGAGACCGCGAGATGAAAAACTGTTTTTT.

This clone was counted a single time. The chain joins TRBV4-2 to TRBJ2-2; D is uncertain. The CDR3 is made up of 13 amino acids. CDR1 LGHNA and CDR2 YNFKEQ come from the germline V gene. With 6 bases removed from V and 6 bases from J, the gap between germline ends came to 11 bases. CDR3 nucleotides: TGTGCCAGCAGAGCCAGGAGTCCCGGGGAGCTGTTTTTT. This gives the protein CASRARSPGELFF.

The chain uses TRBV19 and TRBJ1-2; no definite D call. V lost 3 bases, J lost 8 bases, and 28 bases lay in between. CDR3 size: 18 residues. CDR1 is LNHDA and CDR2 is SQIVND in the germline V gene (reference sequence). The DNA of the CDR3 is TGTGCCAGTAGTATGATTTCGGGAAAGAAAACAACCGTGAAGGGCTACACCTTC. Its protein product is CASSMISGKKTTVKGYTF.

The rearrangement joins TRBV5-4 to TRBJ2-1; tentative D call: TRBD2 (5 bases). The germline V gene has CDR1 SGHNT and CDR2 YYREEE (reference sequence). The CDR3 runs to 15 residues. V lost 2 bases to trimming and J lost 1 base, with 10 bases between them. CDR3 region: CASSFGVGSYNEQFF. In nucleotides, the CDR3 is TGTGCCAGCAGCTTCGGGGTGGGGTCCTACAATGAGCAGTTCTTC.

This chain links TRBV27 with TRBJ2-1; D uncertain. V lost 3 bases to trimming and J lost 0 bases, with 6 bases between them. This CDR3 contains 14 residues. The germline CDR1 and CDR2 sequences are MNHEY and SMNVEV (reference sequence). CDR3 loop: CASSFVHSYNEQFF. The CDR3 DNA is TGTGCCAGCAGTTTTGTCCACTCCTACAATGAGCAGTTCTTC.

The chain employs TRBV6-4 and TRBJ2-3; no firm D call. Looked up from germline, CDR1 is MRHNA and CDR2 is SNTAGT. The CDR3 totals 13 residues. The V and J ends lost 2 bases and 4 bases respectively, with 7 bases between them. CDR3 sequence: CASSDGQSDTQYF. In DNA form, the CDR3 reads TGTGCCAGCAGTGACGGGCAGTCAGATACGCAGTATTTT.

The chain employs TRBV10-3 and TRBJ1-3, with unresolved D. The CDR3 contains 15 residues. The germline CDR1 and CDR2 sequences are ENHRY and SYGVKD. V was pared by 7 bases and J by 0 bases, with 13 bases between. The CDR3 nucleotides read TGTGCCATCAAAGGTACACACACCTCTGGAAACACCATATATTTT. This encodes CAIKGTHTSGNTIYF.

The chain couples TRBV28 to TRBJ2-5; D not certain. The CDR3 sequence is 13 residues long. Germline values: CDR1 MDHEN, CDR2 SYDVKM. V lost 5 bases to trimming and J lost 3 bases, with 10 bases between them. CDR3 loop: CASSGTGEETQYF. The CDR3 coding sequence is TGTGCCAGCAGTGGTACTGGAGAAGAGACCCAGTACTTC.

This clone was counted once. The chain couples TRBV7-3 to TRBJ2-3; the D is unclear. Trimming cost V 1 base and J 4 bases, with 15 bases left between them. CDR1 and CDR2 from the germline V gene are SGHTA and FQGTGA. This CDR3 is built from 16 residues. The CDR3: CASSLRGGHSPDTQYF. CDR3 DNA sequence: TGTGCCAGCAGCTTAAGAGGTGGGCATAGCCCAGATACGCAGTATTTT. The full variable domain, completed using reference TRBV7-3 and TRBJ2-3, is GAGVSQTPSNKVTEKGKYVELRCDPISGHTALYWYRQSLGQGPEFLIYFQGTGAADDSGLPNDRFFAVRPEGSVSTLKIQRTERGDSAVYLCASSLRGGHSPDTQYFGPGTRLTVL.

This clone was counted a few times. The chain has TRBV10-3 and TRBJ1-1, with D possibly being TRBD1 (5 bases). Germline V gene data show CDR1 as ENHRY and CDR2 as SYGVKD. V was pared by 6 bases and J by 5 bases, with 10 bases between. The CDR3 has 12 amino acids. Here the CDR3 DNA reads TGTGCCATCAGGGGGCTGCGGACTGAAGCTTTCTTT. This encodes CAIRGLRTEAFF.

This chain links TRBV4-1 with TRBJ2-3; a possible D gene is TRBD1 (6 bases). The CDR3 covers 17 residues. Germline V lookup: CDR1 MGHRA, CDR2 YSYEKL. V lost 1 base, J lost 7 bases, and 21 bases lay in between. CDR3: CASSQGGSGGDMNTQYF. The CDR3 DNA reads TGCGCCAGCAGCCAAGGAGGTAGTGGGGGCGATATGAATACGCAGTATTTT.

V and J are TRBV6-5 and TRBJ2-7; no clear D gene. The CDR3 extends over 15 amino acids. Trimming stripped 0 bases from V and 5 bases from J, with 14 bases between. The germline V gene encodes CDR1 MNHEY and CDR2 SVGAGI. Here the CDR3 reads CASSYSFVAGNEQYF. The CDR3 DNA is TGTGCCAGCAGTTACTCCTTCGTGGCTGGGAACGAGCAGTACTTC.

This chain links TRBV19 with TRBJ1-4, with a tentative D call TRBD1 (5 bases). Between the trimmed V and J ends, which lost 4 bases and 8 bases, there was a span of 14 bases. The CDR3 is 14 residues long. Germline-derived CDR1 and CDR2 are LNHDA and SQIVND (reference sequence). The CDR3 spells CASSTPGLDEKLFF. Here the CDR3 DNA reads TGTGCCAGTAGTACCCCAGGGTTAGACGAAAAACTGTTTTTT.

The genes are TRBV5-8 and TRBJ2-3; 9 bases are a match to TRBD1. Trimming at V came to 4 bases and at J to 3 bases, leaving 6 bases not matched to a gene. This CDR3 is 15 amino acids long. Germline CDR1 and CDR2: SGHTS and YDEGEE. CDR3 sequence: CASSMTGGWTDTQYF. CDR3 DNA sequence: TGTGCCAGCAGCATGACAGGGGGATGGACAGATACGCAGTATTTT.

V and J are TRBV10-3 and TRBJ1-2; D might be TRBD1 (5 bases). From germline, CDR1 is ENHRY and CDR2 SYGVKD. The length of the CDR3 is 12 residues. V dropped 7 bases and J dropped 7 bases, with 13 bases sitting between them. The CDR3, as DNA: TGTGCCATCACGGAAACAGGTCTTGGCTACACCTTC. Translated, it gives CAITETGLGYTF.

V is TRBV6-1 and J is TRBJ1-1; 8 positions agree with TRBD1. Per the germline V gene, CDR1 is MNHNS and CDR2 is SASEGT. V shed 7 bases and J 5 bases; nucleotides not matched to a gene: 6. CDR3 length equals 13 residues. This CDR3 reads CASTRTGRTEAFF. In DNA, the CDR3 is TGTGCCAGCACGCGGACAGGGCGGACTGAAGCTTTCTTT.

By frequency in the sample, this clone is hyperexpanded (1% or more). This chain uses TRBV9 with TRBJ1-2, with 10 bases identical to TRBD1. CDR3 length equals 15 residues. V lost 3 bases, J lost 4 bases, and 6 bases stayed unmatched. CDR1 SGDLS and CDR2 YYNGEE come from the germline V gene. The chain's CDR3 is CASSGDGQGVYGYTF. CDR3 bases: TGTGCCAGCAGCGGAGATGGACAGGGGGTCTATGGCTACACCTTC.

This clone appeared a single time. This chain uses TRBV6-1 with TRBJ2-3; D might be TRBD1 (5 bases). The CDR3 has 14 amino acids. V gave up 5 bases and J gave up 0 bases, with 9 bases separating them. Germline lookup yields CDR1 MNHNS and CDR2 SASEGT. CDR3 loop: CASSRTQSTDTQYF. The CDR3 region has the DNA TGTGCCAGCAGTAGGACACAAAGCACAGATACGCAGTATTTT.

The rearrangement links TRBV27 to TRBJ2-7; 9 bases fit TRBD2. CDR1 is MNHEY and CDR2 is SMNVEV in the germline V gene (reference sequence). The V segment lost 2 bases and the J segment 5 bases; nucleotides outside the gene matches: 4. This CDR3 is 14 amino acids long. The CDR3 reads CASSLAGLAHEQYF. The DNA of the CDR3 is TGTGCCAGCAGTTTAGCGGGACTAGCCCACGAGCAGTACTTC.